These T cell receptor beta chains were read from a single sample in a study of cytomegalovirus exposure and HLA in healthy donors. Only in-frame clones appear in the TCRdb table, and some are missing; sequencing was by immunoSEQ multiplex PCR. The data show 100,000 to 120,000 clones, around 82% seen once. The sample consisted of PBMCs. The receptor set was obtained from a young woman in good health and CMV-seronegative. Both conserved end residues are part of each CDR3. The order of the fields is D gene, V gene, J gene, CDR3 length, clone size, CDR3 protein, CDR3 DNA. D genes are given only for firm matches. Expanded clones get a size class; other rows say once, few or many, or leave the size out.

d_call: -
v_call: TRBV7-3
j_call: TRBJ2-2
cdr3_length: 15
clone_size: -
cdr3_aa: CASSTQGENTGELFF
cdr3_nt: TGTGCCAGCAGCACCCAAGGGGAGAACACCGGGGAGCTGTTTTTT

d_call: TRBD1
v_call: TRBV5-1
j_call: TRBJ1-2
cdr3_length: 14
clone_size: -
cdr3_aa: CASSGTGEGDGYTF
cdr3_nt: TGCGCCAGCAGCGGGACAGGGGAGGGTGATGGCTACACCTTC

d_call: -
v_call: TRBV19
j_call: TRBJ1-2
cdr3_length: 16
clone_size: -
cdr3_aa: CASSMSLPGLIDGYTF
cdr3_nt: TGTGCCAGTAGTATGAGCCTTCCAGGTCTTATCGATGGCTACACCTTC

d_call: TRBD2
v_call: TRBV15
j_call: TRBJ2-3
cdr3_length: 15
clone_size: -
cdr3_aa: CATSRTSGGADTQYF
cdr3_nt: TGTGCCACCAGCAGGACTAGCGGGGGGGCAGATACGCAGTATTTT

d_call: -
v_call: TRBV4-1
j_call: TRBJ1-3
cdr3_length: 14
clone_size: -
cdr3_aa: CASSQVNSGNTIYF
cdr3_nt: TGCGCCAGCAGCCAAGTAAACTCTGGAAACACCATATATTTT

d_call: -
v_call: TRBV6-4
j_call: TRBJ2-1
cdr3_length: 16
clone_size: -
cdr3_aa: CASSDSGANSYNEQFF
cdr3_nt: TGTGCCAGCAGTGACTCTGGCGCGAACAGCTACAATGAGCAGTTCTTC

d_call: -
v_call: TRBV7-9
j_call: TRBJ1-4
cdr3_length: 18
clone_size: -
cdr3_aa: CASSLGFESVTPNEKLFF
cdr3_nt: TGTGCCAGCAGCTTAGGGTTCGAATCCGTGACACCTAATGAAAAACTGTTTTTT

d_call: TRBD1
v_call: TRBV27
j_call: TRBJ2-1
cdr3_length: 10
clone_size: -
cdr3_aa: CASVRDRGFF
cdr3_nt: TGTGCCAGCGTCCGGGACAGGGGCTTCTTC

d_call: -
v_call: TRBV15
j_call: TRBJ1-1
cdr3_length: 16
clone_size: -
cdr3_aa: CATSRDRVGGNTEAFF
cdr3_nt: TGTGCCACCAGCAGAGATCGCGTAGGGGGTAACACTGAAGCTTTCTTT

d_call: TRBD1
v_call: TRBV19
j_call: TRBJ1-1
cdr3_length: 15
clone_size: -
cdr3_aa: CASSTHRGPNTEAFF
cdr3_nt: TGTGCCAGTAGTACGCACAGGGGGCCGAACACTGAAGCTTTCTTT

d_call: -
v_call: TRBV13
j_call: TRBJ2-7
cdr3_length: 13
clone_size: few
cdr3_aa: CASSDGTLYEQYF
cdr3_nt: TGTGCCAGCAGCGACGGGACTCTTTACGAGCAGTACTTC

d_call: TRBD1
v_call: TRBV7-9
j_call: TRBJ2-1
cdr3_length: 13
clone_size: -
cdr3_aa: CASSFGQGRGQFF
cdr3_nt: TGTGCCAGCAGCTTCGGACAGGGCAGGGGGCAGTTCTTC

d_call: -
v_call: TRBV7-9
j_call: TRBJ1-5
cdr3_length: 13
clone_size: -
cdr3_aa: CASQGQGSEPQHF
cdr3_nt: TGTGCCAGCCAAGGGCAGGGAAGTGAGCCCCAGCATTTT

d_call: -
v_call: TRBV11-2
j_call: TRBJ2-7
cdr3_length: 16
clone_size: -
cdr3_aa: CASSPINRVDSYEQYF
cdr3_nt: TGTGCCAGCAGCCCGATAAACAGGGTGGACTCCTACGAGCAGTACTTC

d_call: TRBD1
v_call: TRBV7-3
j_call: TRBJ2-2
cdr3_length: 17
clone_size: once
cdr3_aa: CASSLHPGTDNTGELFF
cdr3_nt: TGTGCCAGCAGCTTACACCCCGGGACAGATAACACCGGGGAGCTGTTTTTT

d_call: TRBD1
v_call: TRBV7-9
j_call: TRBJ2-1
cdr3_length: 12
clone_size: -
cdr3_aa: CASGTGGIEQFF
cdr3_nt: TGTGCCAGCGGGACAGGGGGCATTGAGCAGTTCTTC

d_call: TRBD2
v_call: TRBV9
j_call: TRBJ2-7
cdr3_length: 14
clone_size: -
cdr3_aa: CASSASSGAYEQYF
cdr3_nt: TGTGCCAGCAGCGCAAGTAGCGGGGCCTACGAGCAGTACTTC

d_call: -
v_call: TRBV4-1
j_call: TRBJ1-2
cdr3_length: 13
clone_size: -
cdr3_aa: CASSQTDSYGYTF
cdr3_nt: TGCGCCAGCAGCCAAACGGACAGCTATGGCTACACCTTC

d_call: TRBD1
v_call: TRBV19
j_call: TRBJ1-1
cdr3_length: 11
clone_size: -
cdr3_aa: CASSWDREAFF
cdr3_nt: TGTGCCAGTAGCTGGGACAGAGAAGCTTTCTTT

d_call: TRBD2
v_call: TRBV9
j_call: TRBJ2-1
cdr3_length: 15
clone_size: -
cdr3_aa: CASSVVGSGGDEQFF
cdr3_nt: TGTGCCAGCAGCGTAGTGGGTAGCGGGGGCGATGAGCAGTTCTTC

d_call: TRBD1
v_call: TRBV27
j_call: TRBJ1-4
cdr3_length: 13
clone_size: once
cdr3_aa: CASGDRAWEKLFF
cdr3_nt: TGTGCCAGCGGGGACAGGGCATGGGAAAAACTGTTTTTT

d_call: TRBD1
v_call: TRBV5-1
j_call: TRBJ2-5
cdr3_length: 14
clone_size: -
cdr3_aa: CASSSGQGVETQYF
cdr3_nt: TGCGCCAGCAGCTCGGGACAGGGGGTAGAGACCCAGTACTTC

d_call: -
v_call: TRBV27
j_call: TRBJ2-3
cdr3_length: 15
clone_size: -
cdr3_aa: CASSFRGLSTDTQYF
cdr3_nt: TGTGCCAGCAGTTTCAGGGGTCTAAGTACAGATACGCAGTATTTT

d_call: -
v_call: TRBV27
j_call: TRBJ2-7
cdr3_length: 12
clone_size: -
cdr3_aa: CASATLGSEQYF
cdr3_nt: TGTGCCAGCGCGACCTTGGGCAGCGAGCAGTACTTC

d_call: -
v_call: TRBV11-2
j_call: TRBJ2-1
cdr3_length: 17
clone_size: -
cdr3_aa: CASSSLRRLYSYNEQFF
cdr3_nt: TGTGCCAGCAGCTCACTACGGAGATTGTACTCCTACAATGAGCAGTTCTTC

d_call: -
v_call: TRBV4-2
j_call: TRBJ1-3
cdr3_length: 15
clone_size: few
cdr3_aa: CASSQVQSSGNTIYF
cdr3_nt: TGTGCCAGCAGCCAAGTCCAGTCTTCTGGAAACACCATATATTTT

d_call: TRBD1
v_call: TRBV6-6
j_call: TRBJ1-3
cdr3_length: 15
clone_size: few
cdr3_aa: CASRPGQGSGNTIYF
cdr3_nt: TGTGCCAGCAGGCCGGGACAGGGCTCTGGAAACACCATATATTTT

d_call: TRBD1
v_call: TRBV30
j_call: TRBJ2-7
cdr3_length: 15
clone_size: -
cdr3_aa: CAWSPGGAWGYEQYF
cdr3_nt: TGTGCCTGGTCTCCAGGGGGCGCATGGGGATACGAGCAGTACTTC

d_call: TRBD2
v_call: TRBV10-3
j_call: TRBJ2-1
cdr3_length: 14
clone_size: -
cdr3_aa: CAISVMGGIDEQFF
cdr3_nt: TGTGCCATCAGTGTTATGGGGGGGATAGATGAGCAGTTCTTC

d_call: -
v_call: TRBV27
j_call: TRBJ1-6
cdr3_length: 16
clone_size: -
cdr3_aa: CASSFGQGPYNSPLHF
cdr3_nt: TGTGCCAGCAGTTTTGGGCAGGGCCCCTATAATTCACCCCTCCACTTT

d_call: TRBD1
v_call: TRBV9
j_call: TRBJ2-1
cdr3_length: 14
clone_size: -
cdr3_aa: CASSGSTGADEQFF
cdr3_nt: TGTGCCAGCAGCGGGAGTACAGGGGCGGATGAGCAGTTCTTC

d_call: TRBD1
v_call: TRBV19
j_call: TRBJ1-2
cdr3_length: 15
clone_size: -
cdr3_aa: CASSGPGQLPYGYTF
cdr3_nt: TGTGCCAGTAGTGGACCGGGACAGCTTCCTTATGGCTACACCTTC

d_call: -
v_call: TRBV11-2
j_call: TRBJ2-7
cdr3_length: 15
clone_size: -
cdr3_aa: CASSLGVGASYEQYF
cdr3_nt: TGTGCCAGCAGCTTAGGTGTGGGGGCGTCATACGAGCAGTACTTC

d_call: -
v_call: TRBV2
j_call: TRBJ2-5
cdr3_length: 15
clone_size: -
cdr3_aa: CASSDLGGGYETQYF
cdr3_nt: TGTGCCAGCAGTGATTTGGGGGGGGGCTATGAGACCCAGTACTTC

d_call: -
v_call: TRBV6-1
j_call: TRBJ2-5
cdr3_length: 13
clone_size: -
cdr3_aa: CASSEGLQETQYF
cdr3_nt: TGTGCCAGCAGCGAGGGACTCCAAGAGACCCAGTACTTC

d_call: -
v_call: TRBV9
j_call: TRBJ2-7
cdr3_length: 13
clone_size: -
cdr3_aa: CASSVTPSYEQYF
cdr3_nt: TGTGCCAGCAGCGTAACACCCTCCTACGAGCAGTACTTC

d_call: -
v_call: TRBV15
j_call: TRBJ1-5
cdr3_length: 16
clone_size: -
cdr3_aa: CATSSEPPGVGQPQHF
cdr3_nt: TGTGCCACCAGCAGCGAACCTCCAGGGGTAGGCCAGCCCCAGCATTTT

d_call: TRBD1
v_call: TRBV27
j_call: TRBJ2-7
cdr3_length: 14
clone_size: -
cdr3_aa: CASSLRDRGYEQYF
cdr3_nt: TGTGCCAGCAGTTTACGGGACAGGGGTTACGAGCAGTACTTC

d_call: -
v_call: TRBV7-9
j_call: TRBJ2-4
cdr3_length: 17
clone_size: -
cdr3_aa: CASSFSNRDGEENIQYF
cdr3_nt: TGTGCCAGCAGCTTCTCCAATAGAGACGGAGAAGAGAACATTCAGTACTTC

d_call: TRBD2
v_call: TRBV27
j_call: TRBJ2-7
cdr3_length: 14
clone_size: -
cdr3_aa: CASSAGGGPYEQYF
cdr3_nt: TGTGCCAGCAGTGCCGGCGGGGGACCCTACGAGCAGTACTTC

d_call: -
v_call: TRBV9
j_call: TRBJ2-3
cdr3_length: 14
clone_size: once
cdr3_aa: CASSGREFTDTQYF
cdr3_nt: TGTGCCAGCAGCGGGAGGGAGTTCACAGATACGCAGTATTTT

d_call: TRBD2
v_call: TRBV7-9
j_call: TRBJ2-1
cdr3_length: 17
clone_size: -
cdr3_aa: CASSTGLAGGLKNEQFF
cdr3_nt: TGTGCCAGCAGCACAGGACTAGCGGGGGGCCTAAAGAATGAGCAGTTCTTC

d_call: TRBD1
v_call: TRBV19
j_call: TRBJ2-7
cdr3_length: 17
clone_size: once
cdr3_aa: CASSITYDRDPPLGQYF
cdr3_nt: TGTGCCAGTAGTATAACCTACGACAGGGACCCTCCTCTCGGGCAGTACTTC

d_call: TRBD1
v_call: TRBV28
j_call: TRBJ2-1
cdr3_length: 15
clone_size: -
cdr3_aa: CASRQGVIFNNEQFF
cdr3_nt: TGTGCCAGTAGACAGGGGGTTATTTTTAACAATGAGCAGTTCTTC

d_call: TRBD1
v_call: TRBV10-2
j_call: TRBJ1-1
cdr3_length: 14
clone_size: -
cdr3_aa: CASDTGGWNTEAFF
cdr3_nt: TGCGCCAGCGATACAGGGGGCTGGAACACTGAAGCTTTCTTT

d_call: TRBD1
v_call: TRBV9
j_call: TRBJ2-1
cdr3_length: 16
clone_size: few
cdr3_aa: CASSARRDRAGNEQFF
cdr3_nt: TGTGCCAGCAGCGCCCGCCGGGACAGGGCGGGCAATGAGCAGTTCTTC

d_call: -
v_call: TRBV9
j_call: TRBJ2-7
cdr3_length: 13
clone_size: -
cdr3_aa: CASSVDSDYEQYF
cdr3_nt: TGTGCCAGCAGCGTAGACTCTGACTACGAGCAGTACTTC

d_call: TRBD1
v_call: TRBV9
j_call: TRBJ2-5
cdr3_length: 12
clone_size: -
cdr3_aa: CASGQVGETQYF
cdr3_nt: TGTGCCAGCGGACAGGTAGGAGAGACCCAGTACTTC

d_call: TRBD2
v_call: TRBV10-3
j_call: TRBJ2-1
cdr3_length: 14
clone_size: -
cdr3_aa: CAIKGLADGNEQFF
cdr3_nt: TGTGCCATCAAGGGACTAGCGGATGGTAATGAGCAGTTCTTC

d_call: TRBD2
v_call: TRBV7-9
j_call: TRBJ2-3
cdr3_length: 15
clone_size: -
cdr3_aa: CASSAFVAGADTQYF
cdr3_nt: TGTGCCAGCAGCGCCTTCGTAGCGGGTGCAGATACGCAGTATTTT

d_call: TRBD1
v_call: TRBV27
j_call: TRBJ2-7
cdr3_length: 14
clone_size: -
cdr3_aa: CASSKGTENYEQYF
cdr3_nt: TGTGCCAGCAGTAAAGGGACAGAGAACTACGAGCAGTACTTC

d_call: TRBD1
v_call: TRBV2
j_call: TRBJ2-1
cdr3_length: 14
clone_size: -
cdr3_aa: CASLDRGLYNEQFF
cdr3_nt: TGTGCCAGCCTCGACAGGGGGCTCTACAATGAGCAGTTCTTC

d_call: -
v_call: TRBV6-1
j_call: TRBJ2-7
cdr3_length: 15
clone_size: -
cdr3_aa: CASRLGQSDVREQYF
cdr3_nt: TGTGCCAGCAGGCTCGGACAGTCGGACGTACGGGAGCAGTACTTC

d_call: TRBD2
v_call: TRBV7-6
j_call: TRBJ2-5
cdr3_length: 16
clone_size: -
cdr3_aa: CASSLGSGTSGGTQYF
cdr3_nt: TGTGCCAGCAGCTTGGGCAGCGGGACTAGCGGCGGGACCCAGTACTTC

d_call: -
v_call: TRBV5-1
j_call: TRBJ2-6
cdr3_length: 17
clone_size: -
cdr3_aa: CASRQAEPLSGANVLTF
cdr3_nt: TGCGCCAGCAGACAGGCTGAACCACTCTCTGGGGCCAACGTCCTGACTTTC

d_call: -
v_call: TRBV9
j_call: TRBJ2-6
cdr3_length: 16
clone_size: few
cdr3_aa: CASSGPGDSGANVLTF
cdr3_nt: TGTGCCAGCAGCGGCCCAGGGGACTCTGGGGCCAACGTCCTGACTTTC

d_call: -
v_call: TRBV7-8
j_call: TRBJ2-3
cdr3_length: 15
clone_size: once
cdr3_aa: CASSLEVGNWDTQYF
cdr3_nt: TGTGCCAGCAGCTTAGAAGTGGGCAACTGGGATACGCAGTATTTT